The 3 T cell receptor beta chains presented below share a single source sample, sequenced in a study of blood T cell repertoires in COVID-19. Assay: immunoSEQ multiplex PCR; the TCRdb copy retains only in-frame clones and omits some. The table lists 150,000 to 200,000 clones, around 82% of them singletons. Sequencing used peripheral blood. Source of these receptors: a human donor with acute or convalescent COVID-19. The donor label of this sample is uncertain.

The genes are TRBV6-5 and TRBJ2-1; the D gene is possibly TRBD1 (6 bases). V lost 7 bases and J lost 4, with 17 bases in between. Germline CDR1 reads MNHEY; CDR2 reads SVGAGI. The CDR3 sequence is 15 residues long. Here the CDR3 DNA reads TGTGCCAGCATTGGGGTACAGGGAACTTACAATGAGCAGTTCTTC. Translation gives CASIGVQGTYNEQFF.

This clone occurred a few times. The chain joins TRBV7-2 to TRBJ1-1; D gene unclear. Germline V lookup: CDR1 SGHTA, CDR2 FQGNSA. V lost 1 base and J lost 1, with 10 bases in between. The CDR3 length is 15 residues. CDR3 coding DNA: TGTGCCAGCAGCTTAGTTTGGCAGGCGAACACTGAAGCTTTCTTT. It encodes CASSLVWQANTEAFF.

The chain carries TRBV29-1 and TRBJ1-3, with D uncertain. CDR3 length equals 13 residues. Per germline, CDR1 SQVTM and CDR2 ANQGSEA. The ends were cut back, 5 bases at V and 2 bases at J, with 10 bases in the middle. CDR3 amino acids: CSVKEEAGNTIYF. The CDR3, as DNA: TGCAGCGTTAAGGAGGAAGCTGGAAACACCATATATTTT.